Listed below are T cell receptor beta chains from one sample, sequenced in a study of CD8 T cells in ankylosing spondylitis. One entry per CDR3 protein results from TCRdb running MiXCR on the 5' RACE reads. This table holds some 130,000 distinct CDR3 sequences, roughly a tenth found once. Sequences were obtained from blood, either unsorted or a sorted T cell fraction (not recorded which). The receptors were gathered from a male donor with ankylosing spondylitis or in good health (not recorded which). Both conserved end residues are part of each CDR3. Fields, in order: J gene, V gene, clone size, D gene, CDR3 DNA, CDR3 protein. A D gene is named only where the DNA matches it firmly. Rows give clone size only sometimes, using once, few, many, or a class for an expanded clone.

j_call: TRBJ1-5
v_call: TRBV7-8
clone_size: many
d_call: -
cdr3_nt: TGTGCCAGCAGCTTAGTAGGTGGCTCTCGGCCCCAGCATTTT
cdr3_aa: CASSLVGGSRPQHF

j_call: TRBJ2-3
v_call: TRBV20-1
clone_size: many
d_call: -
cdr3_nt: TGCAGTGCTCCGATTAGCGGATACACAGATACGCAGTATTTT
cdr3_aa: CSAPISGYTDTQYF

j_call: TRBJ2-7
v_call: TRBV25-1
clone_size: many
d_call: -
cdr3_nt: TGTGCCAGCAGTGAACGGGCTGGTTTCTACGAGCAGTACTTC
cdr3_aa: CASSERAGFYEQYF

j_call: TRBJ2-1
v_call: TRBV6-1
clone_size: many
d_call: -
cdr3_nt: TGTGCCAGCAGTGCAACGGACGGATACAATGAGCAGTTCTTC
cdr3_aa: CASSATDGYNEQFF

j_call: TRBJ2-7
v_call: TRBV7-9
clone_size: many
d_call: -
cdr3_nt: TGTGCCAGCAGCTTTCGGGGGACGGACGAGCAGTACTTC
cdr3_aa: CASSFRGTDEQYF

j_call: TRBJ2-6
v_call: TRBV29-1
clone_size: few
d_call: -
cdr3_nt: TGCAGCGCCAAACGCTCTGGGGCCAACGTCCTGACTTTC
cdr3_aa: CSAKRSGANVLTF

j_call: TRBJ2-5
v_call: TRBV24-1
clone_size: many
d_call: TRBD1
cdr3_nt: TGTGCCACCAGTGACCCCGGGACAGGGGACGAGACCCAGTACTTC
cdr3_aa: CATSDPGTGDETQYF

j_call: TRBJ2-5
v_call: TRBV9
clone_size: many
d_call: -
cdr3_nt: TGTGCCAGCAGCGTAGGACAGTCCCGGGAGACCCAGTACTTC
cdr3_aa: CASSVGQSRETQYF

j_call: TRBJ2-7
v_call: TRBV29-1
clone_size: -
d_call: -
cdr3_nt: TGCAGCGCCACTATCTCCTACGAGCAGTACTTC
cdr3_aa: CSATISYEQYF

j_call: TRBJ2-1
v_call: TRBV7-3
clone_size: few
d_call: TRBD1
cdr3_nt: TGTGCCAGCAGGTTACAGGGGGACAATGAGCAGTTCTTC
cdr3_aa: CASRLQGDNEQFF

j_call: TRBJ2-2
v_call: TRBV20-1
clone_size: few
d_call: -
cdr3_nt: TGCAGTGCTCGAAAGGGGACGAACACCGGGGAGCTGTTTTTT
cdr3_aa: CSARKGTNTGELFF

j_call: TRBJ2-5
v_call: TRBV5-1
clone_size: many
d_call: -
cdr3_nt: TGCGCCAGCAGCTTTTACGAGACCCAGTACTTC
cdr3_aa: CASSFYETQYF

j_call: TRBJ1-5
v_call: TRBV30
clone_size: many
d_call: -
cdr3_nt: TGTGCCTGGAGTGGAACCGGACACAATCAGCCCCAGCATTTT
cdr3_aa: CAWSGTGHNQPQHF

j_call: TRBJ2-2
v_call: TRBV5-5
clone_size: -
d_call: -
cdr3_nt: TGTGCCAGCAGCTGGAACCTTAGGATGGCCGGGGAGCTGTTTTTT
cdr3_aa: CASSWNLRMAGELFF

j_call: TRBJ2-7
v_call: TRBV6-5
clone_size: many
d_call: -
cdr3_nt: TGTGCCAGCAGTTACTCCGGTCGAGAGCAGTACTTC
cdr3_aa: CASSYSGREQYF

j_call: TRBJ2-7
v_call: TRBV5-1
clone_size: many
d_call: TRBD2
cdr3_nt: TGCGCCAGCAGCTTGGCCCTAGCGGGGGTCTCCTACGAGCAGTACTTC
cdr3_aa: CASSLALAGVSYEQYF

j_call: TRBJ1-5
v_call: TRBV4-2
clone_size: many
d_call: -
cdr3_nt: TGTGCCAGCAGCCTAATACCAGGGTCGAGCAATCAGCCCCAGCATTTT
cdr3_aa: CASSLIPGSSNQPQHF

j_call: TRBJ2-2
v_call: TRBV4-2
clone_size: many
d_call: -
cdr3_nt: TGTGCCAGCAGCCAAGAAGGCCCCGCCGGGGAGCTGTTTTTT
cdr3_aa: CASSQEGPAGELFF

j_call: TRBJ2-1
v_call: TRBV7-2
clone_size: many
d_call: TRBD2
cdr3_nt: TGTGCCAGTACGCGGGAGGGCCCGGGGAGGAATGAGCAGTTCTTC
cdr3_aa: CASTREGPGRNEQFF

j_call: TRBJ2-4
v_call: TRBV20-1
clone_size: few
d_call: -
cdr3_nt: TGCAGTGCTAGCGGGATGGAGGTGGGAACAGCCAATCTAGCCAAAAACATTCAGTACTTC
cdr3_aa: CSASGMEVGTANLAKNIQYF

j_call: TRBJ1-1
v_call: TRBV12-3/TRBV12-4
clone_size: many
d_call: -
cdr3_nt: TGTGCCAGCAGAATGGTAGTGGACACTGAAGCTTTCTTT
cdr3_aa: CASRMVVDTEAFF

j_call: TRBJ1-2
v_call: TRBV20-1
clone_size: few
d_call: TRBD1
cdr3_nt: TGCAGTGCTAGACCCCCGGGGGACAGGAGGCCAAGAATCGGCTACACCTTC
cdr3_aa: CSARPPGDRRPRIGYTF

j_call: TRBJ2-7
v_call: TRBV20-1
clone_size: -
d_call: -
cdr3_nt: TGCAGTGCTATCCGGTGGGGGCACTCCGAGCAGTACTTC
cdr3_aa: CSAIRWGHSEQYF

j_call: TRBJ2-3
v_call: TRBV7-3
clone_size: many
d_call: TRBD2
cdr3_nt: TGTGCCAGCAGCTCCGGACTAGCGGGAGGGTATGATACGCAGTATTTT
cdr3_aa: CASSSGLAGGYDTQYF

j_call: TRBJ2-7
v_call: TRBV4-3
clone_size: many
d_call: -
cdr3_nt: TGCGCCAGCAGCCAAGATATCCGGGACTACGAGCAGTACTTC
cdr3_aa: CASSQDIRDYEQYF